What follows are 29 T cell receptor beta chains derived from one specimen sequenced in a study of blood T cell dynamics during melanoma immunotherapy. Described time point: week 3, after first cycle of checkpoint inhibitor. Method: immunoSEQ multiplex PCR; TCRdb's copy keeps in-frame clones and lacks some. The table includes roughly 15,000 clones, 75% to 90% detected once. Sequenced here: blood, sampled from a patient treated with checkpoint blockade. All receptors derive from a human donor with melanoma.

The chain carries TRBV18 and TRBJ2-7; D could derive from TRBD1 or TRBD2 (5 bases each). V lost 5 bases, J lost 3 bases, and 20 bases lay in between. This CDR3 contains 16 residues. Looked up from germline, CDR1 is KGHSH and CDR2 is LQKENI. The CDR3 DNA follows: TGTGCCAGCTCATCCTCAGTCGAAGGGACCTACTACGAGCAGTACTTC. This codes for CASSSSVEGTYYEQYF.

This chain links TRBV7-2 with TRBJ2-1; D unresolved. The CDR3 is 13 residues long. With 5 bases removed from V and 10 bases from J, the gap between germline ends came to 15 bases. CDR1 and CDR2 (germline): SGHTA, FQGNSA. The CDR3 sequence: CASSGGVPGEQFF. The CDR3 DNA is TGTGCCAGCAGCGGTGGGGTTCCGGGCGAGCAGTTCTTC.

The chain employs TRBV7-6 and TRBJ1-1, with 7 bases lining up with TRBD1. The CDR3 length is 15 residues. The germline V gene encodes CDR1 SGHVS and CDR2 FNYEAQ. The V gene end was trimmed by 3 bases and the J gene end by 8 bases; junction bases not matched to a gene: 12. CDR3 region: CASSLGTTGTAEAFF. As DNA, the CDR3 is TGTGCCAGCAGCTTGGGAACGACCGGGACAGCAGAAGCTTTCTTT.

V gene TRBV7-3 combines with J gene TRBJ2-4; 11 bases fit TRBD2. Germline lookup yields CDR1 SGHTA and CDR2 FQGTGA. CDR3 length: 15 residues. Trimming at V came to 3 bases and at J to 7 bases, leaving 5 bases not matched to a gene. The CDR3 DNA is TGTGCCAGCAGCTTGGGTAGCGGGAGGGGGAACATTCAGTACTTC. It yields the protein CASSLGSGRGNIQYF.

The chain carries TRBV29-1 and TRBJ1-3; TRBD1 matches 7 bases. CDR3 length: 13 amino acids. The germline V gene has CDR1 SQVTM and CDR2 ANQGSEA. The junction had 4 bases not matched to a gene; V was cut back by 7 bases and J by 1 base. The CDR3 protein is CSATGESGNTIYF. The CDR3 region has the DNA TGCAGCGCAACAGGGGAGTCTGGAAACACCATATATTTT.

The chain joins TRBV29-1 to TRBJ2-7, with D possibly called TRBD1 or TRBD2 (5 bases each). Germline-derived CDR1 and CDR2 are SQVTM and ANQGSEA. This CDR3 contains 14 residues. Trimming removed 4 bases at V and 2 bases at J, with 15 bases between. CDR3 protein: CSVVTGTATYEQYF. As DNA, the CDR3 is TGCAGCGTTGTGACCGGGACGGCAACCTACGAGCAGTACTTC.

V and J are TRBV27 and TRBJ2-7, with 8 bases aligning to TRBD1. The V gene end was trimmed by 0 bases and the J gene end by 0 bases; junction bases not matched to a gene: 4. Germline assignment: CDR1 MNHEY and CDR2 SMNVEV (reference sequence). The CDR3 runs to 16 residues. DNA of the CDR3: TGTGCCAGCAGTTTATCTTGGACAGGGTTCTCCTACGAGCAGTACTTC. Protein: CASSLSWTGFSYEQYF.

This chain joins TRBV7-9 and TRBJ2-7, with 13 positions matching TRBD2. The CDR3 has 17 residues. The junction had 8 bases not matched to a gene; V was cut back by 5 bases and J by 1 base. CDR1 and CDR2 (germline): SEHNR, FQNEAQ (reference sequence). CDR3 amino acids: CASSLGTSGEHSYEQYF. The DNA of the CDR3 is TGTGCCAGCAGCCTCGGGACTAGCGGGGAACATTCCTACGAGCAGTACTTC.

V is TRBV18 and J is TRBJ1-5; tentatively, D is TRBD1 (5 bases). The V gene lost 3 bases and the J gene lost 7 bases, with 19 bases spanning the gap. The length of the CDR3 is 16 residues. The germline CDR1 and CDR2 sequences are KGHSH and LQKENI. CDR3 bases: TGTGCCAGCTCACCGAACCCAAGCATCAGGGTACAGCCCCAGCATTTT. Amino acid sequence: CASSPNPSIRVQPQHF.

The rearrangement joins TRBV7-8 to TRBJ2-1, with D hard to call. CDR1 and CDR2 from the germline V gene are SGHVS and FQNEAQ. The ends were cut back, 4 bases at V and 3 bases at J, with 4 bases in the middle. This CDR3 has 12 residues. The CDR3 loop reads CASSSIYNEQFF. The CDR3 DNA follows: TGTGCCAGCAGCTCCATCTACAATGAGCAGTTCTTC.

The chain links TRBV11-1 to TRBJ2-3; a possible D gene is TRBD2 (5 bases). Germline-derived CDR1 and CDR2 are SGHAT and FQDESV (reference sequence). Trimming removed 5 bases from V and 0 bases from J, with 9 bases in between. The CDR3 contains 14 residues. The CDR3 coding sequence is TGTGCCAGCAGCCTCCAGCGGAGCACAGATACGCAGTATTTT. It specifies CASSLQRSTDTQYF. The complete variable domain, with remaining parts taken from reference TRBV11-1 and TRBJ2-3, reads EAEVAQSPRYKITEKSQAVAFWCDPISGHATLYWYRQILGQGPELLVQFQDESVVDDSQLPKDRFSAERLKGVDSTLKIQPAELGDSAMYLCASSLQRSTDTQYFGPGTRLTVL.

This chain links TRBV2 with TRBJ2-7; the D gene is possibly TRBD1 (6 bases). V lost 8 bases to trimming and J lost 3 bases, with 20 bases between them. CDR1 and CDR2 (germline): SNHLY, FYNNEI. The length of the CDR3 is 15 residues. The CDR3 protein is CASLPTPGQSYEQYF. In DNA form, the CDR3 reads TGTGCCAGCCTTCCGACCCCGGGACAAAGCTACGAGCAGTACTTC.

The chain links TRBV5-5 to TRBJ1-1; D call uncertain. V lost 3 bases to trimming and J lost 4 bases, with 4 bases between them. From germline, CDR1 is SGHKS and CDR2 YYEKEE (reference sequence). CDR3 size: 11 residues. The CDR3 region has the DNA TGTGCCAGCAGCTCTAGCACTGAAGCTTTCTTT. It specifies CASSSSTEAFF.

The chain carries TRBV7-8 and TRBJ2-2; D is tentatively TRBD1 or TRBD2 (5 bases each). CDR3 length equals 14 residues. CDR1 SGHVS and CDR2 FQNEAQ come from the germline V gene. V lost 9 bases, J lost 4 bases, and 15 bases lay in between. The CDR3 nucleotides are TGTGCCAGTACTACCGGGGCAACCACCGGGGAGCTGTTTTTT. The encoded protein is CASTTGATTGELFF. Complete variable domain (other parts from reference TRBV7-8 and TRBJ2-2): GAGVSQSPRYKVAKRGQDVALRCDPISGHVSLFWYQQALGQGPEFLTYFQNEAQLDKSGLPSDRFFAERPEGSVSTLKIQRTQQEDSAVYLCASTTGATTGELFFGEGSRLTVL.

This chain joins TRBV10-3 and TRBJ2-7; 11 bases are a match to TRBD2. In germline, CDR1 is ENHRY, CDR2 SYGVKD. The CDR3 spans 13 residues. Trimming at V came to 10 bases and at J to 4 bases, leaving 6 bases not matched to a gene. CDR3 protein: CATTTSGDYEQYF. CDR3 DNA sequence: TGTGCCACCACGACTAGCGGGGATTACGAGCAGTACTTC.

DNA for the CDR3: TGTGCCAGCAGTCCGCCGGGGACTAGAGAGACCCAGTACTTC. Translation gives CASSPPGTRETQYF. The chain recombines TRBV28 with TRBJ2-5; 8 nucleotides match TRBD2. CDR1 is MDHEN, CDR2 SYDVKM, per germline. With 5 bases clipped from V and 4 bases from J, the junction kept 6 bases outside the gene matches. The CDR3 is 14 residues long.

This sequence joins TRBV19 and TRBJ2-2; D possibly corresponds to TRBD2 (5 bases). CDR1 is LNHDA and CDR2 is SQIVND in the germline V gene (reference sequence). Between the trimmed V and J ends, which lost 7 bases and 0 bases, there was a span of 15 bases. The CDR3 loop spans 16 amino acids. The CDR3 DNA sequence: TGTGCCAGTAACCCGCTCGGGGAGACGAACACCGGGGAGCTGTTTTTT. Protein sequence: CASNPLGETNTGELFF.

This sequence joins TRBV19 and TRBJ2-1, with 8 bases lining up with TRBD2. Per the germline V gene, CDR1 is LNHDA and CDR2 is SQIVND (reference sequence). CDR3 length: 15 residues. The V segment lost 7 bases and the J segment 0 bases; nucleotides outside the gene matches: 5. The CDR3: CASTVSGDSYNEQFF. CDR3 DNA: TGTGCCAGTACCGTTAGCGGGGACTCCTACAATGAGCAGTTCTTC.

Only one count was recorded for this clone. The CDR3, as DNA: TGTGCCAGCAGCAGAGGGATTAGCACAGATACGCAGTATTTT. It encodes CASSRGISTDTQYF. This chain connects TRBV11-3 to TRBJ2-3; possible D gene TRBD2, 5 bases. The CDR3 runs 14 residues. Germline assignment: CDR1 SGHNT and CDR2 YENEEA. The ends were cut back, 5 bases at V and 0 bases at J, with 9 bases in the middle.

This clone has just one count. The chain joins TRBV7-2 to TRBJ1-2; TRBD1 matches 10 bases. V lost 4 bases to trimming and J lost 7 bases; unmatched junction nucleotides: 6. This CDR3 is built from 14 residues. Germline V gene sequence: CDR1 SGHTA, CDR2 FQGNSA. In DNA, the CDR3 is TGTGCCAGCAGCTCAGGGACAGGGGATTTTGGCTACACCTTC. Translating it yields CASSSGTGDFGYTF.

V is TRBV5-1 and J is TRBJ2-7; D is perhaps TRBD2 (7 bases). The CDR3 loop spans 13 amino acids. CDR1 and CDR2 (germline): SGHRS, YFSETQ. Deletions cut 0 bases from V and 5 bases from J, with 9 bases between. The CDR3, as DNA: TGCGCCAGCAGCTTGGCCGGGGGGCACGAGCAGTACTTC. Translated: CASSLAGGHEQYF. The variable domain in full, completed from reference TRBV5-1 and TRBJ2-7, reads KAGVTQTPRYLIKTRGQQVTLSCSPISGHRSVSWYQQTPGQGLQFLFEYFSETQRNKGNFPGRFSGRQFSNSRSEMNVSTLELGDSALYLCASSLAGGHEQYFGPGTRLTVT.

The CDR3 is CASSQDLIGRGSYNEQFF. The CDR3 DNA sequence: TGCGCCAGCAGCCAAGATCTCATTGGGAGGGGCTCCTACAATGAGCAGTTCTTC. This chain uses TRBV4-3 with TRBJ2-1; 7 nucleotides line up with TRBD2. Germline CDR1 reads LGHNA; CDR2 reads YSLEER. Unmatched junction bases numbered 8, after V lost 0 bases and J lost 0 bases. The CDR3 loop spans 18 amino acids.

The rearrangement joins TRBV6-5 to TRBJ2-2, with D tentatively TRBD1 (6 bases). With 6 bases removed from V and 6 bases from J, the gap between germline ends came to 8 bases. This CDR3 spans 12 amino acids. The germline V gene has CDR1 MNHEY and CDR2 SVGAGI. The CDR3 loop reads CASRQGSGELFF. CDR3 nucleotides: TGTGCCAGCAGACAGGGTTCCGGGGAGCTGTTTTTT.

The V and J genes are TRBV19 and TRBJ1-4; 9 positions agree with TRBD1. Trimming cost V 3 bases and J 8 bases; bases outside gene matches: 4. Germline lookup yields CDR1 LNHDA and CDR2 SQIVND (reference sequence). This CDR3 is built from 14 residues. In nucleotides, the CDR3 is TGTGCCAGTAGTATCCGGGACAGGGACGAAAAACTGTTTTTT. This sequence encodes CASSIRDRDEKLFF.

This chain joins TRBV10-3 and TRBJ2-1, with 7 bases fitting TRBD2. The CDR3 totals 13 residues. Germline assignment: CDR1 ENHRY and CDR2 SYGVKD. J gave up 2 bases and V 8 bases, and 3 bases lay outside the gene matches. The CDR3 nucleotides are TGTGCCATCGGCGGGAGTGCCTACAATGAGCAGTTCTTC. Its translation: CAIGGSAYNEQFF.

This chain joins TRBV28 and TRBJ1-2, with 8 bases aligning to TRBD1. Looked up from germline, CDR1 is MDHEN and CDR2 is SYDVKM. The CDR3 has 13 residues. V lost 5 bases and J lost 8; bases outside the gene matches: 7. The CDR3 here is CASSLTGARGYTF. The CDR3 DNA is TGTGCCAGCAGTCTGACAGGGGCCCGCGGCTACACCTTC.

This rearrangement joins TRBV28 to TRBJ2-1; tentatively, D is TRBD1 or TRBD2 (5 bases each). The CDR3 contains 11 residues. Germline V lookup: CDR1 MDHEN, CDR2 SYDVKM. Trimming took 7 bases from V and 15 from J, leaving 16 bases between them. Written as DNA, the CDR3 is TGTGCCAGCACCCTTGAGGGGCCCCTGTTCTTC. Its protein is CASTLEGPLFF. The whole variable domain, remainder taken from reference TRBV28 and TRBJ2-1, is DVKVTQSSRYLVKRTGEKVFLECVQDMDHENMFWYRQDPGLGLRLIYFSYDVKMKEKGDIPEGYSVSREKKERFSLILESASTNQTSMYLCASTLEGPLFFGPGTRLTVL.

The chain combines TRBV9 with TRBJ1-2, with D possibly matching TRBD1 (6 bases). V was clipped by 0 bases and J by 9 bases, with 15 bases between them. This CDR3 is 14 amino acids long. Germline V gene lookup returns CDR1 SGDLS and CDR2 YYNGEE. CDR3: CASSVATEGGSYTF. The CDR3 DNA sequence: TGTGCCAGCAGCGTAGCTACCGAGGGGGGGAGCTACACCTTC.

The genes are TRBV28 and TRBJ2-1; possibly TRBD1 for D (5 bases). Germline V gene data show CDR1 as MDHEN and CDR2 as SYDVKM. Trimming pared 5 bases from V and 6 bases from J, leaving 17 bases between. CDR3 size: 15 residues. The CDR3 sequence is CASSPADRRFNEQFF. CDR3 nucleotides: TGTGCCAGCAGTCCCGCCGACAGAAGGTTCAATGAGCAGTTCTTC.